The 17 T cell receptor beta chains below were found in one sample sequenced in a study of human T cells and chemical hapten exposure. TCRdb reprocessed the RACE reads via MiXCR and lists one record per CDR3 protein. The table has about 120,000 distinct CDR3 sequences, about 11% seen once. Specified time point: patch test 3, about 24 weeks after DPC sensitization. Described treatment: therapeutic diphenylcyclopropenone sensitization with weekly scalp DPC. The material sequenced was whole blood, taken in connection with sensitization to the hapten diphenylcyclopropenone (DPC). Every receptor here comes from a woman aged 50 to 60 with alopecia areata. Some clones in this sample may be carry-over from other donors' samples.

Worth noting for this clonotype: A much larger clone differs from this one at a single base, so this may be a read error. The chain employs TRBV20-1 and TRBJ1-2; D is ambiguous. Germline CDR1 and CDR2: DFQATT and SNEGSKA (reference sequence). The CDR3 extends over 12 amino acids. CDR3 nucleotides: TGCAGCCTTTCTGGGTCTGAAGATGGCTACACCTTC. This sequence encodes CSLSGSEDGYTF.

In this sample, this clonotype turned up many times. The gene calls are TRBV6-1 and TRBJ2-3, with D unresolved. Germline CDR1 and CDR2: MNHNS and SASEGT. CDR3 length: 14 amino acids. Trimming removed 7 bases at V and 10 bases at J, with 21 bases between. The CDR3 DNA is TGTGCCAGCACCTTCCTAGAATCCGCCTTTGCGCAGTATTTT. It translates to CASTFLESAFAQYF.

The chain is built from TRBV12-3 or TRBV12-4 and TRBJ1-6; TRBD1 might be the D (5 bases). Trimming pared 10 bases from V and 9 bases from J, leaving 16 bases between. The CDR3 totals 13 residues. CDR3 region: CATLLGTGSPLHF. CDR3 in DNA: TGTGCCACCCTTTTGGGGACGGGTTCACCCCTCCACTTT.

There are many counts of this clonotype. This chain connects TRBV20-1 to TRBJ1-6, with D perhaps matching TRBD1 (6 bases). Per the germline V gene, CDR1 is DFQATT and CDR2 is SNEGSKA (reference sequence). The ends were cut back, 6 bases at V and 2 bases at J, with 11 bases in the middle. This CDR3 region has 14 residues. The CDR3 region has the DNA TGCAGTGCACCGACAGGAACCTATAATTCACCCCTCCACTTT. Residues: CSAPTGTYNSPLHF.

This clonotype was seen many times. This chain uses TRBV20-1 with TRBJ2-5; 9 bases are shared with TRBD2. CDR3 length: 14 amino acids. Germline-derived CDR1 and CDR2 are DFQATT and SNEGSKA (reference sequence). The junction had 9 bases not matched to a gene; V was cut back by 3 bases and J by 7 bases. CDR3: CSASMPSGIRTQYF. The CDR3 nucleotides are TGCAGTGCTAGCATGCCTAGCGGGATACGGACCCAGTACTTC.

This clonotype has a handful of counts. The rearrangement links TRBV7-8 to TRBJ1-1, with 8 bases fitting TRBD1. Germline-derived CDR1 and CDR2 are SGHVS and FQNEAQ. V lost 2 bases to trimming and J lost 5 bases; unmatched junction nucleotides: 4. This CDR3 contains 14 residues. The CDR3 here is CASSLQGAGTEAFF. In nucleotides, the CDR3 is TGTGCCAGCAGCTTACAGGGGGCAGGGACTGAAGCTTTCTTT.

This chain connects TRBV4-3 to TRBJ1-2, with no clear D. This CDR3 contains 14 residues. Germline V lookup: CDR1 LGHNA, CDR2 YSLEER. The V and J ends lost 0 bases and 4 bases respectively, with 9 bases between them. In nucleotides, the CDR3 is TGCGCCAGCAGCCAAGATTCTGAGCGCTATGGCTACACCTTC. Protein: CASSQDSERYGYTF.

V is TRBV24-1 and J is TRBJ2-3; 10 bases match TRBD1. The CDR3 contains 16 residues. J gave up 2 bases and V 5 bases, and 6 bases lay outside the gene matches. The germline gives CDR1 KGHDR, CDR2 SFDVKD. CDR3 DNA: TGTGCCACCAGTGTATTAGGGACAGGGGACACAGATACGCAGTATTTT. It encodes CATSVLGTGDTDTQYF.

The sample holds a few counts of this clonotype. The V and J genes are TRBV20-1 and TRBJ2-7, with D perhaps matching TRBD2 (5 bases). V lost 3 bases, J lost 1 base, and 13 bases lay in between. CDR3 length: 14 amino acids. Germline lookup yields CDR1 DFQATT and CDR2 SNEGSKA (reference sequence). The CDR3 sequence is CSASLTRTSYEQYF. The CDR3 DNA reads TGCAGTGCTAGTCTGACACGGACTTCCTACGAGCAGTACTTC.

The chain links TRBV7-9 to TRBJ1-1; D uncertain. Germline V lookup: CDR1 SEHNR, CDR2 FQNEAQ (reference sequence). The CDR3 has 12 residues. Trimming took off 2 bases at V and 8 bases at J, with 9 bases between the two ends. CDR3 DNA sequence: TGTGCCAGCAGCTTAAACACTCCGGAAGCTTTCTTT. Translating it yields CASSLNTPEAFF.

This clonotype was detected a few times. The V and J genes are TRBV4-3 and TRBJ2-3, with 7 bases lining up with TRBD2. CDR3 length equals 17 residues. V shed 0 bases and J 0 bases; nucleotides not matched to a gene: 6. The germline gives CDR1 LGHNA, CDR2 YSLEER. The CDR3 DNA sequence: TGCGCCAGCAGCCAAGAGCCTAGCGGCGCTAGCACAGATACGCAGTATTTT. Translation: CASSQEPSGASTDTQYF.

This chain joins TRBV5-6 and TRBJ2-1, with D tentatively TRBD2 (5 bases). Germline V gives CDR1 SGHDT, CDR2 YYEEEE. The CDR3 is 14 residues long. Trimming took 7 bases from V and 9 from J, leaving 20 bases between them. CDR3 bases: TGTGCCAGCGGAATGAGGGCCGTATGGGTTGAGCAGTTCTTC. Protein: CASGMRAVWVEQFF.

The rearrangement joins TRBV3-1 to TRBJ2-3, with 8 bases that match TRBD1. CDR3 length: 16 residues. V trimming: 4 bases; J trimming: 2 bases; junction bases outside the gene matches: 8. Per germline, CDR1 LGHDT and CDR2 YNNKEL (reference sequence). Here the CDR3 reads CASSLAGQGNTDTQYF. The CDR3 bases are TGTGCCAGCAGCCTAGCCGGACAGGGAAACACAGATACGCAGTATTTT.

V gene TRBV28 combines with J gene TRBJ2-3; D is unresolved. Looked up from germline, CDR1 is MDHEN and CDR2 is SYDVKM. With 3 bases removed from V and 3 bases from J, the gap between germline ends came to 13 bases. The CDR3 consists of 15 residues. The CDR3 sequence is CASSFVSRVTDTQYF. CDR3 DNA: TGTGCCAGCAGTTTCGTCTCCCGGGTAACAGATACGCAGTATTTT.

This clonotype was observed a handful of times. The chain joins TRBV2 to TRBJ1-1; D call uncertain. Germline V gives CDR1 SNHLY, CDR2 FYNNEI. V was shortened by 3 bases and J by 7 bases, with 24 bases between the two germline ends. CDR3 length equals 17 residues. In DNA, the CDR3 is TGTGCCAGCAGTGATCCCGCCACCGTTTCCGGGTACCTTGAAGCTTTCTTT. It is translated as CASSDPATVSGYLEAFF.

The chain carries TRBV20-1 and TRBJ2-3; tentatively, D is TRBD1 (6 bases). The germline V gene has CDR1 DFQATT and CDR2 SNEGSKA (reference sequence). Trimming shortened V by 7 bases and J by 1 base, and 15 bases separated the two germline ends. This CDR3 is 14 amino acids long. The CDR3 nucleotides read TGCAGTGTTCCGAGGGGGACGGGCACAGATACGCAGTATTTT. This sequence encodes CSVPRGTGTDTQYF.

This clonotype was detected ten times or more. The V call is TRBV5-6, the J call TRBJ2-1; D uncertain. CDR3 length: 16 amino acids. V gave up 2 bases and J gave up 5 bases, with 17 bases separating them. Germline-derived CDR1 and CDR2 are SGHDT and YYEEEE. The chain's CDR3 is CASSFVSVGLDNEQFF. The CDR3 DNA reads TGTGCCAGCAGCTTTGTCTCAGTAGGATTAGACAATGAGCAGTTCTTC.